A selection of T cell receptor beta chains follows, all from one sample in a study of CD8+CD57+ T cells in acquired aplastic anemia. TCRdb ran MiXCR on the reads and lists one entry per CDR3 protein. The repertoire holds over 150,000 distinct CDR3 sequences, about half seen once, with about 15% in the top ten. Sample: sorted CD4+, CD8+, or CD8+CD57+ T cells (not recorded which) from PBMCs. The receptors derive from a human donor in good health, serving as a control. CDR3s include the opening cysteine and the closing phenylalanine or tryptophan. Fields, in order: CDR3 DNA, CDR3 protein, clone size, V gene, D gene, J gene. D genes are given only for firm matches. Clone size is given for some rows only: seen once, a few or many times, or a class if the clone is expanded.

TGTGCCAGTTCGTCGCGGGCCCTAAGCACCGGGGAGCTGTTTTTT,CASSSRALSTGELFF,many,TRBV19,-,TRBJ2-2
TGTGCCAGCAGCTTAGCCGGGCACGAGCAGTTCTTC,CASSLAGHEQFF,-,TRBV7-3,-,TRBJ2-1
TGTGCCAGCAGCCCAGGGATTCTCGCTAACTATGGCTACACCTTC,CASSPGILANYGYTF,-,TRBV25-1,-,TRBJ1-2
TGTGCCAGTAGTACCAAGACAGGCACCCACTATGGCTACACCTTC,CASSTKTGTHYGYTF,-,TRBV19,-,TRBJ1-2
TGCGCCAGCAGCTTAGAGGACAGGGGGCAAAGCGAGCAGTACTTC,CASSLEDRGQSEQYF,-,TRBV5-1,TRBD1,TRBJ2-7
TGTGCCATCAGTGAGTCGGGGCGAGGAAACACCATATATTTT,CAISESGRGNTIYF,-,TRBV10-3,-,TRBJ1-3
TGTGCCAGCAGTGAATGGGGACGGAACTCTGGGGCCAACGTCCTGACTTTC,CASSEWGRNSGANVLTF,-,TRBV25-1,-,TRBJ2-6
TGTGCCAGCAGCCCGCCCGCTGTGAACACTGAAGCTTTCTTT,CASSPPAVNTEAFF,many,TRBV14,-,TRBJ1-1
TGTGCCAGCAGCTTATATGTTCGGGCGAACTATGGCTACACCTTC,CASSLYVRANYGYTF,-,TRBV7-2,-,TRBJ1-2
TGTGCCACCAGCAGAGGCCGGGGGGGGTTAAGCTACACCTTC,CATSRGRGGLSYTF,-,TRBV15,-,TRBJ1-2
TGTGCCAGCAGCGTAGCAGGGGAGGGCAATCAGCCCCAGCATTTT,CASSVAGEGNQPQHF,few,TRBV9,-,TRBJ1-5
TGTGCCAGCACCGAGGGGGGACGGTTCAATTCACCCCTCCACTTT,CASTEGGRFNSPLHF,many,TRBV6-2/TRBV6-3,-,TRBJ1-6
TGTGCCAGCAGCGACTCACAGGGTCGAGAGACCCAGTACTTC,CASSDSQGRETQYF,-,TRBV28,-,TRBJ2-5
TGTGCCAGCAGCCCCTTTTCCTACGAGCAGTACTTC,CASSPFSYEQYF,-,TRBV7-8,-,TRBJ2-7
TGTGCCAGCAGCGTAGAGGCCGGCCTCTCTGGAAACACCATATATTTT,CASSVEAGLSGNTIYF,few,TRBV9,-,TRBJ1-3
TGTGCCAGTAGTATAGCCAGGAACACTGAAGCTTTCTTT,CASSIARNTEAFF,many,TRBV19,-,TRBJ1-1
TGCGCCAGCAGGCATTACCAGCAGTACTTC,CASRHYQQYF,-,TRBV10-2,-,TRBJ2-7
TGTGCCAGCAGTTTAGGGGGGGCGGGTGAAAAACTGTTTTTT,CASSLGGAGEKLFF,-,TRBV27,-,TRBJ1-4
TGTGCCAGCAGCGGAGCGACAGGCTACGAGCAGTACTTC,CASSGATGYEQYF,-,TRBV9,-,TRBJ2-7
TGCAGTGTCCACGTGGGACAGGGAAATCAGCCCCAGCATTTT,CSVHVGQGNQPQHF,-,TRBV20-1,TRBD1,TRBJ1-5
TGTGCCACCCGATCTGTTACAGGGAACTTCTACGAGCAGTACTTC,CATRSVTGNFYEQYF,-,TRBV19,-,TRBJ2-7
TGTGCCATCAGTGGAGGCAGGGATTTCGAAAAACTGTTTTTT,CAISGGRDFEKLFF,-,TRBV10-3,-,TRBJ1-4
TGTGCCAGCAGCTTAGGAGGGGCAGCCTACGAGCAGTACTTC,CASSLGGAAYEQYF,-,TRBV7-3,-,TRBJ2-7
TGTGCCAGCAGTGAAAAGGAAAACACCATATATTTT,CASSEKENTIYF,-,TRBV2,-,TRBJ1-3
TGTGCCAGCAGCGTAGCCCCTCTGGACAGTGCCCAGTACTTC,CASSVAPLDSAQYF,many,TRBV9,-,TRBJ2-5
TGCGCCAGCAGCTCTAGTGGACGAAAGGCCTACGAGCAGTACTTC,CASSSSGRKAYEQYF,-,TRBV10-2,-,TRBJ2-7
TGTGCCAGCAGTTTAGAATGGGGGGGAGCTTTC,CASSLEWGGAF,-,TRBV12-3/TRBV12-4,TRBD2,TRBJ2-6
TGTGCCAGCGGCCCGACAGGGACGTCCTGCAATGAGCAGTTCTTC,CASGPTGTSCNEQFF,-,TRBV7-3,TRBD1,TRBJ2-1
TGTGCCAGTAGTCTACAGGCTAACTATGGCTACACCTTC,CASSLQANYGYTF,many,TRBV19,-,TRBJ1-2
TGTGCCAGCAATTTGGACCCAGGGGCCCTCTATGGCTACACCTTC,CASNLDPGALYGYTF,-,TRBV5-5,-,TRBJ1-2
TGTGCCAGCAGGGGGACCCTGGGGACTGAAGCTTTCTTT,CASRGTLGTEAFF,-,TRBV2,-,TRBJ1-1
TGTGCCAGCACCCCGAGGGGCGATTCACCCCTCCACTTT,CASTPRGDSPLHF,many,TRBV12-3/TRBV12-4,-,TRBJ1-6
TGTGCCAGCAGCCAAGACCCACAGGGGGACCAAGAGACCCAGTACTTC,CASSQDPQGDQETQYF,once,TRBV7-9,TRBD1,TRBJ2-5
TGTGCCAGCAGGGGGGACGGATTGTACGAGCAGTACTTC,CASRGDGLYEQYF,many,TRBV28,-,TRBJ2-7
TGTGCCAGCAGCCAGATACTAGCCCCCTACAATGAGCAGTTCTTC,CASSQILAPYNEQFF,-,TRBV25-1,-,TRBJ2-1
TGTGCCAGCAGCTTTCGGCCGGGAGAGAGCTACACCTTC,CASSFRPGESYTF,-,TRBV5-6,-,TRBJ1-2
TGTGCCATCACCTCGGACTCCAATCAGCCCCAGCATTTT,CAITSDSNQPQHF,-,TRBV10-3,-,TRBJ1-5
TGTGCCAGCAGATCCGGGTCGGTTTCCGATCAGCCCCAGCATTTT,CASRSGSVSDQPQHF,few,TRBV10-3,-,TRBJ1-5
TGTGCCAGTAGTGTAAGGACAGGGGGCGCAGATACGCAGTATTTT,CASSVRTGGADTQYF,-,TRBV19,TRBD1,TRBJ2-3
TGCGCCAGCAACGCCGGGACAGGGGGTACGCAGTATTTT,CASNAGTGGTQYF,-,TRBV10-2,TRBD1,TRBJ2-3
TGTGCCAGCAGCCCCCTAGGCGGTTATAGCAATCAGCCCCAGCATTTT,CASSPLGGYSNQPQHF,-,TRBV7-8,-,TRBJ1-5
TGTGCCAGTTCGAGGACAGGGGGCCATTACGGCTACACCTTC,CASSRTGGHYGYTF,-,TRBV19,TRBD1,TRBJ1-2
TGTGCCAGCAGTGACCCTTGGACAGGGTCGAGCGAGCAGTACTTC,CASSDPWTGSSEQYF,-,TRBV25-1,TRBD1,TRBJ2-7
TGTGCCAGTGGTATAACCGGGACAGCCCTTCCACACAATGAGCAGTTCTTC,CASGITGTALPHNEQFF,once,TRBV19,TRBD1,TRBJ2-1
TGCGCCAGCAGCTCGCATTCGGGGACCTACGAGCAGTACTTC,CASSSHSGTYEQYF,-,TRBV5-1,-,TRBJ2-7
TGTGCCAGCAGCCCCTACGTGCAGGGGAGGAACGGGGAGCTGTTTTTT,CASSPYVQGRNGELFF,few,TRBV7-3,-,TRBJ2-2
TGTGCCACCAGCAGAGGTGCGGGGGCGCGAGAAGAGACCCAGTACTTC,CATSRGAGAREETQYF,-,TRBV15,-,TRBJ2-5
TGTGCCAGCAGCCCAAGGAACATAGGGGCTGGAAACACCATATATTTT,CASSPRNIGAGNTIYF,many,TRBV7-2,-,TRBJ1-3
TGCAGTGCACGGACTAGCGGGGGGGTTATAAATGAGCAGTTCTTC,CSARTSGGVINEQFF,-,TRBV20-1,TRBD2,TRBJ2-1
TGCGCCATCAGAACGGTGACAGTTCACGACGAAGCTTTCTTT,CAIRTVTVHDEAFF,-,TRBV10-3,-,TRBJ1-1
TGTGCCAGCAGCTTAGTGGGGACAGGGGCAGGGGAAAAACTGTTTTTT,CASSLVGTGAGEKLFF,once,TRBV7-8,TRBD1,TRBJ1-4
TGTGCCAGTAGCAGACTCGGACAGCCCTACGAGCAGTACTTC,CASSRLGQPYEQYF,-,TRBV19,-,TRBJ2-7
TGTGCCAGTAGTATCGGGGGACTACAGGGGTTCGGCAAATATAGCAATCAGCCCCAGCATTTT,CASSIGGLQGFGKYSNQPQHF,many,TRBV19,TRBD1,TRBJ1-5
TGTGCCAGCAGTTTGCCGGGACAGGCGTACACTGAAGCTTTCTTT,CASSLPGQAYTEAFF,-,TRBV27,TRBD1,TRBJ1-1
TGTGCCAGCAGTTACCTTAGCGGGGGGGCCTACGAGCAGTACTTC,CASSYLSGGAYEQYF,-,TRBV7-4,TRBD2,TRBJ2-7